This entry is about one TCR beta chain. Its antigen is still unknown. The record originates from a study of CD8 T cells in Susac syndrome. Study-level findings and limits: The authors found sixteen Susac-specific public clones in total CD8+ repertoires and 4 to 6 in CD8+ TEMRA repertoires.

The RNA, about 0.45 to 1 ug, was put through reverse transcription using random hexamers. The authors amplified TCR beta CDR3 across 54 Vbeta and 13 Jbeta using immunoSEQ multiplex PCR. TCRdb used MiXCR to reprocess the immunoSEQ multiplex PCR reads, holding one entry per CDR3 protein. The table has about 84,000 distinct CDR3 sequences, 95% to 96% seen once; the top ten hold around 0.41%. The sequenced sample was CD8+ T cells from PBMCs. This receptor was identified in a human donor with Susac syndrome.

CDR3 DNA sequence: TGTGCCAGCAGTGAAGAGGCTGGCATCATGGCCCAGTACTTC. Protein product: CASSEEAGIMAQYF. This rearrangement joins TRBV2 to TRBJ2-4; D gene unclear. Germline CDR1 SNHLY, CDR2 FYNNEI. The CDR3 extends over 14 amino acids. With 1 base removed from V and 13 bases from J, the gap between germline ends came to 17 bases. Supplemented by reference TRBV2 and TRBJ2-4, the full variable domain reads EPEVTQTPSHQVTQMGQEVILRCVPISNHLYFYWYRQILGQKVEFLVSFYNNEISEKSEIFDDQFSVERPDGSNFTLKIRSTKLEDSAMYFCASSEEAGIMAQYFGAGTRLSVL.